Below are 2 T cell receptor beta chains sequenced from a single sample in a study of T cells in narcolepsy. The protocol was immunoSEQ multiplex PCR, while the TCRdb copy is restricted to in-frame clones and leaves out a portion. The sample consists of some 30,000 clones, approximately 80% of them appearing once. The specimen was CD45RA- memory CD4+ T cells from PBMCs. Source of these receptors: a human donor with narcolepsy.

This chain uses TRBV2 with TRBJ2-5; D is tentatively TRBD1 or TRBD2 (5 bases each). Per germline, CDR1 SNHLY and CDR2 FYNNEI. Between the trimmed V and J ends, which lost 4 bases and 4 bases, there was a span of 10 bases. The CDR3 loop spans 13 amino acids. The CDR3 bases are TGTGCCAGCAGTGTAAGGGACGGAGAGACCCAGTACTTC. Translation: CASSVRDGETQYF.

The genes are TRBV19 and TRBJ1-2, with a weak D call TRBD1 (5 bases). From germline, CDR1 is LNHDA and CDR2 SQIVND (reference sequence). V was trimmed by 7 bases and J by 2 bases, leaving 17 bases between them. CDR3 length: 15 residues. Here the CDR3 DNA reads TGTGCCAGTATTCAAAACGGGGGTGAAAACTATGGCTACACCTTC. Amino acid sequence: CASIQNGGENYGYTF.